The clone carrying this T cell receptor (beta chain) has only one observation. The source of the sample is a study of blood T cell repertoires in COVID-19. Method: immunoSEQ multiplex PCR; TCRdb's copy keeps in-frame clones and lacks some. The sample lists 45,000 to 55,000 clones; about 86% were seen once. Germline V gene lookup returns CDR1 LNHDA and CDR2 SQIVND (reference sequence). This CDR3 comprises 15 residues. V gave up 6 bases and J gave up 7 bases; unmatched junction bases: 7. The source material was peripheral blood. The rearrangement uses TRBV19 and TRBJ1-6; 9 bases match TRBD1. The TCR originated in a human donor in a cohort sampled during active COVID-19. As DNA, the CDR3 is TGTGCCAGTAGCCAACAGGGGGCCAAAAATTCACCCCTCCACTTT. It specifies CASSQQGAKNSPLHF.